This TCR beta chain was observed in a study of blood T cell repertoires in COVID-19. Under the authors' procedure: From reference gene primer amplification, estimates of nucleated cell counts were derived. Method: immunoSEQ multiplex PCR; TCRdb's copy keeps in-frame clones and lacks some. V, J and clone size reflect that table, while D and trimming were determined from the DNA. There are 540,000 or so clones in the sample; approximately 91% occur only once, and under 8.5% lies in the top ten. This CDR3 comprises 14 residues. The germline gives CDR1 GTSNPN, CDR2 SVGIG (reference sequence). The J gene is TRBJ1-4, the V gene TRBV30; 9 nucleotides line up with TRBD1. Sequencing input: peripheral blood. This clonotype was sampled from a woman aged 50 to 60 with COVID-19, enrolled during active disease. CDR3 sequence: CASNRGQTNEKLFF. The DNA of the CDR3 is TGTGCTAGCAACAGGGGGCAAACTAATGAAAAACTGTTTTTT. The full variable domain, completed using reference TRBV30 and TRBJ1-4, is SQTIHQWPATLVQPVGSPLSLECTVEGTSNPNLYWYRQAAGRGLQLLFYSVGIGQISSEVPQNLSASRPQDRQFILSSKKLLLSDSGFYLCASNRGQTNEKLFFGSGTQLSVL.